The next 27 T cell receptor beta chains were all read from a single sample in a study of regulatory T cells in long-lasting Graves disease. Time point meaning: newly diagnosed GD, antithyroid drugs for less than 3 months. PBMC RNA was the source of the TCR library. CDR3 regions were amplified by Arm-PCR using iRepertoire HTBI primers to build TCR beta libraries. Via MiXCR, TCRdb re-called the multiplex PCR reads, giving one row per CDR3 protein. The sample lists roughly 530,000 distinct CDR3 sequences, 15% to 20% occurring once. This sample was shared with a second study, whose subject was T cells in Graves' hyperthyroidism and ophthalmopathy.

The source material was peripheral blood mononuclear cells (PBMCs), sampled at new diagnosis, from a patient treated with antithyroid drugs. The source is a woman aged 40-60 years with Graves disease.

V gene TRBV7-3 combines with J gene TRBJ2-5; 9 bases align to TRBD1. Germline V lookup: CDR1 SGHTA, CDR2 FQGTGA. The CDR3 has 15 residues. With 5 bases clipped from V and 3 bases from J, the junction kept 7 bases outside the gene matches. Here the CDR3 reads CASSPGTGYKETQYF. CDR3 sequence (DNA): TGTGCCAGCAGCCCAGGGACAGGGTATAAAGAGACCCAGTACTTC.

The rearrangement links TRBV5-1 to TRBJ2-7; D could derive from TRBD1 or TRBD2 (5 bases each). Germline assignment: CDR1 SGHRS and CDR2 YFSETQ. The CDR3 sequence is 14 residues long. V lost 3 bases and J lost 0, with 10 bases in between. The CDR3 loop reads CASSSGRTSYEQYF. CDR3 sequence (DNA): TGCGCCAGCAGCTCGGGACGGACCTCCTACGAGCAGTACTTC.

This clonotype appeared many times. The rearrangement joins TRBV12-3 or TRBV12-4 to TRBJ2-3; 9 bases agree with TRBD2. V lost 3 bases to trimming and J lost 2 bases; unmatched junction nucleotides: 9. The CDR3 runs 17 residues. CDR3 bases: TGTGCCAGCAGTTTGGGTTTAGCGGGGGCGGCCACAGATACGCAGTATTTT. It codes for CASSLGLAGAATDTQYF.

This clonotype was recorded a few times. This chain uses TRBV3-1 with TRBJ1-5; the D gene is possibly TRBD1 (6 bases). The germline V gene encodes CDR1 LGHDT and CDR2 YNNKEL (reference sequence). V was clipped by 0 bases and J by 7 bases, with 13 bases between them. The CDR3 is made up of 15 amino acids. The CDR3 sequence is CASSQDLNRAQPQHF. CDR3 DNA: TGTGCCAGCAGCCAAGATCTGAACAGGGCGCAGCCCCAGCATTTT.

This clonotype was picked up many times. The chain carries TRBV5-5 and TRBJ2-1; 8 bases are shared with TRBD2. The CDR3 totals 16 residues. Looked up from germline, CDR1 is SGHKS and CDR2 is YYEKEE (reference sequence). With 4 bases clipped from V and 8 bases from J, the junction kept 14 bases outside the gene matches. The CDR3 sequence is CASSPTGGGPFDEQFF. The CDR3, as DNA: TGTGCCAGCAGCCCTACGGGGGGGGGGCCGTTTGATGAGCAGTTCTTC. Filled out from reference TRBV5-5 and TRBJ2-1, the complete variable domain reads DAGVTQSPTHLIKTRGQQVTLRCSPISGHKSVSWYQQVLGQGPQFIFQYYEKEERGRGNFPDRFSARQFPNYSSELNVNALLLGDSALYLCASSPTGGGPFDEQFFGPGTRLTVL.

This clonotype has at least ten counts. The chain recombines TRBV6-2 or TRBV6-3 with TRBJ1-6, with unresolved D. Germline V gene sequence: CDR1 MNHEY, CDR2 SVGEGT. Trimming pared 10 bases from V and 7 bases from J, leaving 14 bases between. The CDR3 runs 13 residues. Here the CDR3 DNA reads TGTGCCACGATCGAAATGAGGAATTCACCCCTCCACTTT. It is translated as CATIEMRNSPLHF.

There are many counts of this clonotype. The rearrangement joins TRBV30 to TRBJ2-3; D is undetermined. With 1 base removed from V and 2 bases from J, the gap between germline ends came to 4 bases. From germline, CDR1 is GTSNPN and CDR2 SVGIG (reference sequence). The CDR3 is 12 residues long. Written as DNA, the CDR3 is TGTGCCTGGAGTGACTCCACAGATACGCAGTATTTT. Translating it yields CAWSDSTDTQYF.

The table lists this clonotype with a few counts. This rearrangement joins TRBV12-3 or TRBV12-4 to TRBJ1-2, with 7 bases aligning to TRBD1. The V segment lost 5 bases and the J segment 7 bases; nucleotides outside the gene matches: 1. The CDR3 runs 11 residues. In DNA, the CDR3 is TGTGCCAGCAGTAACAGGGGTGGCTACACCTTC. Amino acid sequence: CASSNRGGYTF.

Comments on this clonotype: This clone may be a read error of a much larger clone one base away. Since the CDR3 does not end with the conserved phenylalanine or tryptophan, this likely comes from a read error. This chain's CDR3 is CASSLETLTNYGYTL. CDR3 sequence (DNA): TGTGCCAGCAGTTTAGAGACTCTGACCAACTATGGCTACACCCTC. This rearrangement joins TRBV12-3 or TRBV12-4 to TRBJ1-2; D remains ambiguous. V was cut by 1 base and J by 2 bases, with 11 bases left in between. This CDR3 region has 15 residues.

V and J are TRBV10-2 and TRBJ1-5, with TRBD1 identical over 7 bases. V was clipped by 7 bases and J by 6 bases; unmatched bases: 6. Germline assignment: CDR1 WSHSY and CDR2 SAAADI. CDR3 size: 13 residues. This CDR3 reads CASKGAGGQPQHF. For the CDR3, the DNA is TGCGCCAGCAAGGGGGCAGGTGGTCAGCCCCAGCATTTT.

This clonotype was seen a few times. V and J are TRBV25-1 and TRBJ1-2; the match to TRBD1 covers 7 bases. This CDR3 spans 15 amino acids. Germline lookup yields CDR1 MGHDK and CDR2 SYGVNS. The J segment lost 5 bases and the V segment lost 0 bases, leaving 6 bases of the junction unmatched. CDR3 DNA sequence: TGTGCCAGCAGTGAATATGGGACAGAGAATTATGGCTACACCTTC. This translates into CASSEYGTENYGYTF.

The sample holds many counts of this clonotype. This chain links TRBV3-1 with TRBJ2-7, with 12 bases lining up with TRBD1. With 3 bases clipped from V and 6 bases from J, the junction kept 3 bases outside the gene matches. Germline CDR1 reads LGHDT; CDR2 reads YNNKEL (reference sequence). The CDR3 consists of 14 residues. This CDR3 is CASSQRDRGREQYF. CDR3 bases: TGTGCCAGCAGCCAGCGGGACAGGGGGCGCGAGCAGTACTTC.

In its sample, this clonotype was seen a few times. V gene TRBV14 combines with J gene TRBJ2-5, with a tentative D call TRBD2 (6 bases). The germline CDR1 and CDR2 sequences are SGHDN and FVKESK. CDR3 size: 16 residues. Trimming removed 2 bases from V and 5 bases from J, with 18 bases in between. For the CDR3, the DNA is TGTGCCAGCAGCCAATCAGCGGGTAGCGATTGGGAGACCCAGTACTTC. The encoded protein is CASSQSAGSDWETQYF.

This sequence joins TRBV6-2 or TRBV6-3 and TRBJ2-3, with 7 bases that match TRBD1. CDR3 length: 13 amino acids. The germline gives CDR1 MNHEY, CDR2 SVGEGT. Trimming took 7 bases from V and 3 from J; bases not matched to a gene: 4. The DNA for the CDR3 is TGTGCCAGCATCCGGGACAGTACAGATACGCAGTATTTT. Protein product: CASIRDSTDTQYF.

This clonotype was seen repeatedly, ten times or more. The chain combines TRBV5-5 with TRBJ2-1; the D gene could be TRBD1 or TRBD2 (5 bases each). Trimming removed 6 bases from V and 2 bases from J, with 9 bases in between. The germline CDR1 and CDR2 sequences are SGHKS and YYEKEE (reference sequence). The CDR3 length is 13 residues. DNA for the CDR3: TGTGCCAGCACCCCGGGACCCTACAATGAGCAGTTCTTC. It translates to CASTPGPYNEQFF.

This clonotype was detected many times. V gene TRBV3-1 combines with J gene TRBJ2-3; no clear D. CDR3 length: 14 amino acids. Germline CDR1 is LGHDT and CDR2 is YNNKEL (reference sequence). V was cut by 3 bases and J by 3 bases, with 10 bases left in between. The CDR3 DNA reads as TGTGCCAGCAGCCACCTGCAAGGGACAGATACGCAGTATTTT. It translates to CASSHLQGTDTQYF.

The rearrangement links TRBV7-8 to TRBJ1-5, with D maybe TRBD1 (5 bases). Trimming shortened V by 0 bases and J by 6 bases, and 9 bases separated the two germline ends. The CDR3 contains 14 residues. Germline values: CDR1 SGHVS, CDR2 FQNEAQ. DNA of the CDR3: TGTGCCAGCAGCTTAGCGTTTGGGGGTCAGCCCCAGCATTTT. Translating gives CASSLAFGGQPQHF.

This clonotype was detected ten times or more. The chain has TRBV12-3 or TRBV12-4 and TRBJ2-5; unclear D gene. The length of the CDR3 is 12 residues. The ends were cut back, 1 base at V and 7 bases at J, with 7 bases in the middle. In nucleotides, the CDR3 is TGTGCCAGCAGTTTAGGTGGGGTGACCCAGTACTTC. Its protein product is CASSLGGVTQYF.

This clonotype was seen a handful of times. The rearrangement uses TRBV27 and TRBJ2-3, with 12 bases identical to TRBD2. With 5 bases clipped from V and 2 bases from J, the junction kept 5 bases outside the gene matches. The CDR3 covers 16 residues. Germline V gene lookup returns CDR1 MNHEY and CDR2 SMNVEV (reference sequence). The CDR3 nucleotides are TGTGCCAGCAGTATGACTAGCGGGGGCTACACAGATACGCAGTATTTT. Residues: CASSMTSGGYTDTQYF.

This clonotype was detected ten times or more. The chain recombines TRBV7-9 with TRBJ1-2, with a tentative D call TRBD1 (5 bases). The germline CDR1 and CDR2 sequences are SEHNR and FQNEAQ (reference sequence). This CDR3 comprises 13 residues. V was trimmed by 1 base and J by 8 bases, leaving 11 bases between them. DNA of the CDR3: TGTGCCAGCAGCTTAGTTGGGGGAGCAGGCTACACCTTC. Its protein is CASSLVGGAGYTF.

The chain uses TRBV27 and TRBJ2-7, with 9 bases lining up with TRBD1. CDR1 MNHEY and CDR2 SMNVEV come from the germline V gene (reference sequence). The CDR3 length is 16 residues. The J segment lost 4 bases and the V segment lost 4 bases, leaving 11 bases of the junction unmatched. The CDR3: CASSSPGTGSDYEQYF. In DNA form, the CDR3 reads TGTGCCAGCAGTTCCCCCGGGACAGGGAGCGATTACGAGCAGTACTTC.

Comments on this clonotype: A much larger clone is a single base away; this may be a read error. This likely comes from a read error, as the CDR3 has no conserved phenylalanine or tryptophan at its end. CDR3 nucleotide sequence: TGTGCCAGCAGCTTATTGGTGGATACGCAGTATCTT. Translation: CASSLLVDTQYL. This chain links TRBV11-1 with TRBJ2-3, with D unclear. V shed 2 bases and J shed 6 bases, with 6 bases lying between them. CDR3 length equals 12 residues. Looked up from germline, CDR1 is SGHAT and CDR2 is FQDESV (reference sequence).

With regard to this clonotype: In this CDR3 the conserved last residue, phenylalanine or tryptophan, is missing, so a read error is likely. The chain links TRBV28 to TRBJ1-1; tentative D call: TRBD1 (5 bases). Looked up from germline, CDR1 is MDHEN and CDR2 is SYDVKM. V was clipped by 4 bases and J by 11 bases, with 17 bases between them. This CDR3 has 13 amino acids. CDR3: CASSSPGGSAAFL. CDR3 sequence (DNA): TGTGCCAGCAGTTCACCTGGGGGATCAGCGGCTTTCCTT.

This clonotype was counted at least ten times. The chain joins TRBV5-1 to TRBJ2-1, with 7 bases identical to TRBD2. Trimming removed 0 bases from V and 3 bases from J; junction bases left unmatched: 3. This CDR3 spans 15 amino acids. Germline-derived CDR1 and CDR2 are SGHRS and YFSETQ. The CDR3 bases are TGCGCCAGCAGCTTGGGCGGGGGATTCTACAATGAGCAGTTCTTC. Translated: CASSLGGGFYNEQFF.

This clonotype appeared many times. V usage is TRBV5-1 and J usage is TRBJ2-7; possibly TRBD1 for D (6 bases). This CDR3 has 16 amino acids. Trimming took 4 bases from V and 2 from J, leaving 19 bases between them. Germline loops: CDR1 SGHRS, CDR2 YFSETQ. The CDR3 DNA follows: TGCGCCAGCAGCCGACCCCACGGGACACAAACCTACGAGCAGTACTTC. Protein: CASSRPHGTQTYEQYF. The variable domain in full, completed from reference TRBV5-1 and TRBJ2-7, reads KAGVTQTPRYLIKTRGQQVTLSCSPISGHRSVSWYQQTPGQGLQFLFEYFSETQRNKGNFPGRFSGRQFSNSRSEMNVSTLELGDSALYLCASSRPHGTQTYEQYFGPGTRLTVT.

In this sample, this clonotype turned up a few times. The chain links TRBV19 to TRBJ1-2, with TRBD1 matching over 7 bases. In germline, CDR1 is LNHDA, CDR2 SQIVND (reference sequence). CDR3 length: 14 amino acids. J gave up 4 bases and V 9 bases, and 11 bases lay outside the gene matches. The CDR3 DNA is TGTGCCAGCCGGACGGGGACAGTCTCCTATGGCTACACCTTC. Translating it yields CASRTGTVSYGYTF.

Comment on this clonotype: A much larger clone differs by one base, so this may be a read error. V is TRBV6-1 and J is TRBJ1-6, with D unresolved. The V end was cut by 1 base, the J end by 17 bases, with 27 bases between. This CDR3 has 17 amino acids. In germline, CDR1 is MNHNS, CDR2 SASEGT. The CDR3 nucleotides read TGTGCCAGCAGTGAAGGAGGCGGCAGTCTTTATAATTGGGTCATCCACTTT. This gives the protein CASSEGGGSLYNWVIHF.